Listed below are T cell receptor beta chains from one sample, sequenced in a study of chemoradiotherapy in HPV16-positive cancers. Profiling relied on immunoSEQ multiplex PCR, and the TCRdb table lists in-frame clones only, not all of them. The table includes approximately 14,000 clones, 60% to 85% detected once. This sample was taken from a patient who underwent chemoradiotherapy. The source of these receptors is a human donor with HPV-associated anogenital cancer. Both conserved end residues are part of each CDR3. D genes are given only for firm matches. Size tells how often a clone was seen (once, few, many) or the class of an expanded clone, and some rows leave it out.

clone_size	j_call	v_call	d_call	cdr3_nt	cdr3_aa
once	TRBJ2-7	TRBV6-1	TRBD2	TGTGCCAGCGGGGAGACGGGGGGGCCCGAAGAGCAGTACTTC	CASGETGGPEEQYF
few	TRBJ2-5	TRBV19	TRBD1	TGTGCCAGTAGTATCAACAGGGGTGAGACCCAGTACTTC	CASSINRGETQYF
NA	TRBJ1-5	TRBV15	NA	TGTGCCACCAGTGGACGGAATTATAGCAATCAGCCCCAGCATTTT	CATSGRNYSNQPQHF
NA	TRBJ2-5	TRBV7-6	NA	TGTGCCAGCAGCACCGGGGAGACCCAGTACTTC	CASSTGETQYF
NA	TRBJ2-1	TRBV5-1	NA	TGCGCCAGCAGCTTGGGGGCTAGCGACTACAATGAGCAGTTCTTC	CASSLGASDYNEQFF
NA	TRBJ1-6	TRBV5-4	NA	TGTGCCAGCAGCCTTGGGACATCCTCTTCACCCCTCCACTTT	CASSLGTSSSPLHF
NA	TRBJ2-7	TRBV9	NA	TGTGCCAGCAGCGTAGGCGTAGGGACGAGCTCCTACGAGCAGTACTTC	CASSVGVGTSSYEQYF
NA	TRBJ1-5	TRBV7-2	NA	TGTGCCAGCAGCTTGGGGGGGGCGCAGCCCCAGCATTTT	CASSLGGAQPQHF
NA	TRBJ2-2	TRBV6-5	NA	TGTGCCAGCGCCAGGGACACCACCACCGGGGAGCTGTTTTTT	CASARDTTTGELFF
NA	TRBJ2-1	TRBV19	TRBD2	TGTGCCAGTACCTACGTAGGCGCGGGGGGATACAATGAGCAGTTCTTC	CASTYVGAGGYNEQFF
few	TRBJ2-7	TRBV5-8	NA	TGTGCCAGCAGCTTGGCCGGGGACGAGCAGTACTTC	CASSLAGDEQYF
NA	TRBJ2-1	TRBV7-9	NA	TGTGCCAGCAGCTTAGCGCTCACAGCCCAAAATACCAGAAATGAGCAGTTCTTC	CASSLALTAQNTRNEQFF
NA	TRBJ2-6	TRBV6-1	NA	TGTGCCAGCAGTGAGGACAGTCTTTCTCTAGGGGCCAACGTCCTGACTTTC	CASSEDSLSLGANVLTF
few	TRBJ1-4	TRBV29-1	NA	TGCAGCGTTAGCGACAGCCTTAATGAAAAACTGTTTTTT	CSVSDSLNEKLFF
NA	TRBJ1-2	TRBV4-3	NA	TGCGCCAGCAGCCAAGAAGAGGATAACTATGGCTACACCTTC	CASSQEEDNYGYTF
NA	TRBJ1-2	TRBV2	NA	TGTGCAGGCAGCCCCGAAGCTAACTATGGCTACACCTTC	CAGSPEANYGYTF
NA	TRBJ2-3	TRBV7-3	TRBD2	TGTGCCAGCAGCTTATATGGGGCTAGAACGGGGACTAGGGGCACAGATACGCAGTATTTT	CASSLYGARTGTRGTDTQYF
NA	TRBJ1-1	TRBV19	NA	TGTGCCAGTAGTATCAGGTTGGGGATATCTGAAGCTTTCTTT	CASSIRLGISEAFF
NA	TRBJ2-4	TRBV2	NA	TGTGCCAGCAGCGGATTTCCCGTAGCCAAAAACATTCAGTACTTC	CASSGFPVAKNIQYF
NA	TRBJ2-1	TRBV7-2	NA	TGTGCCAGCAGCCTAGCGAGGGGCGGATACAATGAGCAGTTCTTC	CASSLARGGYNEQFF
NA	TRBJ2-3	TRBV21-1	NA	TGTGCCAGCAGCAAAGAGGGGGGCCGCACAGATACGCAGTATTTT	CASSKEGGRTDTQYF
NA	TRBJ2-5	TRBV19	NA	TGTGCCAGTAGTATCCAACTAGGCCCCCGGGAGACCCAGTACTTC	CASSIQLGPRETQYF
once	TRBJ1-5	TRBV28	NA	TGTGCCAGCAGCCAAAAGTCGCCCCAGCATTTT	CASSQKSPQHF
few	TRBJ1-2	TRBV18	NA	TGTGCCAGCTCACTCGTCGGGGTCGGCTACACCTTC	CASSLVGVGYTF
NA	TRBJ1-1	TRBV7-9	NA	TGTGCCAGCAGACAGGAGACGATGAACACTGAAGCTTTCTTT	CASRQETMNTEAFF
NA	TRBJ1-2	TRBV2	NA	TGTGCCAGCAGTGACGGGGGGGCGGGAAACTATGGCTACACCTTC	CASSDGGAGNYGYTF
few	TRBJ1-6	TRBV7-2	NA	TGTGCCAGCAGCGGTTACAGGTGGGGGTCACCCCTCCACTTT	CASSGYRWGSPLHF
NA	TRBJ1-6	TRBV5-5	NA	TGTGCCAGCAGGGAGGCCTGGTCCGATAATTCACCCCTCCACTTT	CASREAWSDNSPLHF
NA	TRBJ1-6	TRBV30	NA	TGTGCCTTACAGGCTTATAATTCACCCCTCCACTTT	CALQAYNSPLHF
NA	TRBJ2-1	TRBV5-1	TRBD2	TGCGCCAGCAGCCGTTCTAGCGGGGGGAGCTCCTACAATGAGCAGTTCTTC	CASSRSSGGSSYNEQFF
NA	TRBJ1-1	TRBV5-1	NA	TGCGCCAGCAGCTTGAACAGGGAGGACACTGAAGCTTTCTTT	CASSLNREDTEAFF
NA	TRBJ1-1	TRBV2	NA	TGTGCCAGCAGTTGGGGGAGAGGGAACACTGAAGCTTTCTTT	CASSWGRGNTEAFF
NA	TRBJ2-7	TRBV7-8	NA	TGTGCCAGCAGCTTGGGGCAGGCGGGCGAGCAGTACTTC	CASSLGQAGEQYF
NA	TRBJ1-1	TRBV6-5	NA	TGTGCCAGCAGTTTGCAGGGTCAAGCCACTGAAGCTTTCTTT	CASSLQGQATEAFF
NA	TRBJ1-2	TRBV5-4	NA	TGTGCCAGCAGCCCGGATAGGGTCGGGGGCTACACCTTC	CASSPDRVGGYTF
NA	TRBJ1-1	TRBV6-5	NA	TGTGCCAGCAGGGGTTCTTTGGTGAACACTGAAGCTTTCTTT	CASRGSLVNTEAFF
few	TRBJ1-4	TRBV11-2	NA	TGTGCCAGCAGCCCACGGACCGTGACTAATGAAAAACTGTTTTTT	CASSPRTVTNEKLFF
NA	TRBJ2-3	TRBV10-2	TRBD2	TGCGCCACCGAGCGGGGGGTCACAGATACGCAGTATTTT	CATERGVTDTQYF
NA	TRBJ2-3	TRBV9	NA	TGTGCCAGCAGCATTACAGGGTCGGGAACAGATACGCAGTATTTT	CASSITGSGTDTQYF
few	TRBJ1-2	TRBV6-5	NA	TGTGCCAGCAGTTACAGACCCGGGTCCAACTATGGCTACACCTTC	CASSYRPGSNYGYTF
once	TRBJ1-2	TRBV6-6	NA	TGTGCCAGCAGTTACGATGTCGGTTATGGCTACACCTTC	CASSYDVGYGYTF
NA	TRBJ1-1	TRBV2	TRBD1	TGTGCCAGCAGTGATCAGGGGGCGAACACTGAAGCTTTCTTT	CASSDQGANTEAFF
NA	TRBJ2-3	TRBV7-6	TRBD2	TGTGCCAGCAGTCCCGGGACTAGACCTACAGATACTCAGTATTTT	CASSPGTRPTDTQYF
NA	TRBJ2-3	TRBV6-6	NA	TGTGCCAGCAGCACTTTGGGGTCAGGGAATACGCAGTATTTT	CASSTLGSGNTQYF
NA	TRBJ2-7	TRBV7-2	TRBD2	TGTGCCAGCAGCTCTAGCGGGGGGGGCCTAGGGTCCTACGAGCAGTACTTC	CASSSSGGGLGSYEQYF
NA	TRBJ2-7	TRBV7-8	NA	TGTGCCAGCAGCTCAGGCCTTTTTCCCTACGAGCAGTACTTC	CASSSGLFPYEQYF
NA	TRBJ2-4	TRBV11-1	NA	TGTGCCAGCAGCTCCCTCCTGCGGGGCCCGGAAAACATTCAGTACTTC	CASSSLLRGPENIQYF
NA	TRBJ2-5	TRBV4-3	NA	TGCGCCAGCAGCCAGGAGGTTCTAGGGAAGACCCAGTACTTC	CASSQEVLGKTQYF
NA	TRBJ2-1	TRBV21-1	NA	TGTGCCAGCAGCAACCCCCGCTCGGAGCAGTTCTTC	CASSNPRSEQFF
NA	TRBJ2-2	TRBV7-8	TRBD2	TGTGCCAGCAGCTTGAACGGGGGGTGGACCGGGGAGCTGTTTTTT	CASSLNGGWTGELFF
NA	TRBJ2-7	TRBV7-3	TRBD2	TGTGCCAGCAGCTTAACGGGAGGGACTCCCTACGAGCAGTACTTC	CASSLTGGTPYEQYF
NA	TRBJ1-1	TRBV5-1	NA	TGCGCCAGCAGCTTTAGAGAGACTGAAGCTTTCTTT	CASSFRETEAFF
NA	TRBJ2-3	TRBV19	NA	TGTGCCAGTAGTATTAACCCTAGCACAGATACGCAGTATTTT	CASSINPSTDTQYF